This TCR beta chain was sequenced during a study of T cell responses to AZD1222 COVID-19 vaccine. Sequenced by immunoSEQ multiplex PCR; TCRdb stores in-frame clones only, minus some. The sample shows 140,000 to 150,000 clones, around 90% of them seen only once. General study findings and limits: Targeting of unmutated variant regions was reportedly seen in nearly half of spike-specific TCRs. Along spike, vaccine-associated CD4 TCRs were found throughout, with dominance at 160-218 and 743-854.

Trimming shortened V by 2 bases and J by 5 bases, and 12 bases separated the two germline ends. The CDR3 covers 14 residues. Per germline, CDR1 MGHRA and CDR2 YSYEKL. For this clone: Its antigen remains unidentified.

This sequence originates from an adult who received the MenACWY meningococcal vaccine as a control. The specimen was peripheral blood, collected 28 days after the second dose of the MenACWY control vaccine. This chain uses TRBV4-1 with TRBJ2-5; D perhaps matches TRBD1 (6 bases). The CDR3 region is CASSQYQGIETQYF. Written as DNA, the CDR3 is TGCGCCAGCAGCCAATATCAGGGGATTGAGACCCAGTACTTC.